This TCR beta chain was captured in a study of T cells in Graves' hyperthyroidism and ophthalmopathy. In regard to this clonotype: One junction end does not reproduce the germline sequence, and a read error may be involved.

Hyperthyroidism in the patients, aged 18 to 65, was newly diagnosed and under 2 months in duration. The CDR3 covers 15 residues. CDR1 MNHEY and CDR2 SMNVEV come from the germline V gene (reference sequence). Template material for amplifying TCR beta CDR3 regions consisted of RNA transcripts. First-round RT-PCR with HTBI primers amplified the TCR CDR3 region. TCRdb re-called the multiplex PCR reads through MiXCR, storing one row per CDR3 protein. The sample carries 540,000 or so distinct CDR3 sequences, 15% to 17% recorded once. This chain connects TRBV27 to TRBJ1-6; TRBD1 aligns across 9 bases. Source material: blood. The sequence derives from a woman younger than 45 with Graves' hyperthyroidism. The CDR3 DNA reads as TGTGCCAGCAGTTCAACAGGGGGCGCGAACTCACCCCCCCACTTT. It is translated as CASSSTGGANSPPHF.